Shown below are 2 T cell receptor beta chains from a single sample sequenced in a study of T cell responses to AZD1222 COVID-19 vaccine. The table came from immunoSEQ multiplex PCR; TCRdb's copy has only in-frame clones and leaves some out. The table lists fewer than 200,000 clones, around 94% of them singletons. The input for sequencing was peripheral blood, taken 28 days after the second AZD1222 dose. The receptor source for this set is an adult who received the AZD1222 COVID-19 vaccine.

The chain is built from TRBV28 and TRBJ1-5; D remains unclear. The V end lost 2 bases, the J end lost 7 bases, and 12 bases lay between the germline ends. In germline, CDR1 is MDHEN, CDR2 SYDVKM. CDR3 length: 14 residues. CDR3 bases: TGTGCCAGCAGTTTAGATATCCGGGTACAGCCCCAGCATTTT. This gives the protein CASSLDIRVQPQHF. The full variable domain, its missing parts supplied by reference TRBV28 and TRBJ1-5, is DVKVTQSSRYLVKRTGEKVFLECVQDMDHENMFWYRQDPGLGLRLIYFSYDVKMKEKGDIPEGYSVSREKKERFSLILESASTNQTSMYLCASSLDIRVQPQHFGDGTRLSIL.

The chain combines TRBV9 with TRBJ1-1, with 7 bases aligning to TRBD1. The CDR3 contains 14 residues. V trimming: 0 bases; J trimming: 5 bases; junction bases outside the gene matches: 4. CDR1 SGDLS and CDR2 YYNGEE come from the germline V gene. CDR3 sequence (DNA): TGTGCCAGCAGCGTAGGGACAGGATATACTGAAGCTTTCTTT. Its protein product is CASSVGTGYTEAFF.